These T cell receptor beta chains were read from a single sample in a study of T cell responses to AZD1222 COVID-19 vaccine. The repertoire was sequenced with immunoSEQ multiplex PCR; TCRdb's copy has only in-frame clones and lacks some. The sample has about 61,000 clones, 70% to 90% seen once. The material was peripheral blood, obtained on day 0 of AZD1222 vaccination. The receptors were sampled from an adult in good health. Each CDR3 is given with its conserved first and last residue. A D gene is named only where the DNA matches it firmly. Expanded clones get a size class; other rows say once, few or many, or leave the size out.

clone size | J gene | V gene | D gene | CDR3 protein | CDR3 DNA
- | TRBJ1-4 | TRBV2 | TRBD1 | CASSDRTGGDEKLFF | TGTGCCAGCAGTGATAGGACAGGGGGCGATGAAAAACTGTTTTTT
- | TRBJ2-1 | TRBV5-6 | TRBD2 | CASSLGLAGTYNEQFF | TGTGCCAGCAGCTTGGGACTAGCGGGTACCTACAATGAGCAGTTCTTC
few | TRBJ2-2 | TRBV2 | - | CASSFDTSNTGELFF | TGTGCCAGCAGTTTTGACACCTCGAACACCGGGGAGCTGTTTTTT
- | TRBJ2-2 | TRBV12-5 | - | CASGLVSGGTGELFF | TGTGCTAGTGGTTTGGTCAGTGGGGGCACCGGGGAGCTGTTTTTT
- | TRBJ1-2 | TRBV13 | - | CASSLAGVANYGYTF | TGTGCCAGCAGCTTAGCAGGGGTGGCTAACTATGGCTACACCTTC
- | TRBJ2-7 | TRBV11-3 | - | CASSLDAARNEQYF | TGTGCCAGCAGCTTAGATGCTGCGCGGAACGAGCAGTACTTC
- | TRBJ1-5 | TRBV2 | - | CASRRLGGDQPQHF | TGTGCCAGCAGACGTCTTGGGGGGGATCAGCCCCAGCATTTT
- | TRBJ1-2 | TRBV9 | - | CASSATGTNYGYTF | TGTGCCAGCAGCGCCACAGGGACCAACTATGGCTACACCTTC
- | TRBJ1-2 | TRBV18 | - | CASSPEGVGYTF | TGTGCCAGCTCACCAGAGGGGGTTGGCTACACCTTC
once | TRBJ1-2 | TRBV6-1 | - | CASSEAGPGFGGYTF | TGTGCCAGCAGTGAAGCGGGTCCAGGGTTTGGTGGCTACACCTTC
once | TRBJ1-2 | TRBV2 | - | CASKGNGHNYGYTF | TGTGCCAGCAAAGGTAACGGACATAACTATGGCTACACCTTC
- | TRBJ2-1 | TRBV24-1 | - | CATSDRGTFNNEQFF | TGTGCCACCAGTGATAGGGGGACTTTTAACAATGAGCAGTTCTTC
few | TRBJ1-5 | TRBV30 | - | CAWSVRGNQPQHF | TGTGCCTGGAGTGTCCGGGGGAATCAGCCCCAGCATTTT
- | TRBJ1-6 | TRBV11-2 | - | CASSLSDRHGSPLHF | TGTGCCAGCAGCTTATCGGACCGTCATGGATCACCCCTCCACTTT
- | TRBJ1-1 | TRBV10-3 | - | CAISEGMGRGNTEAFF | TGTGCCATCAGTGAGGGCATGGGCAGGGGGAACACTGAAGCTTTCTTT
- | TRBJ2-7 | TRBV6-2/TRBV6-3 | - | CASSYGGHYEQYF | TGTGCCAGCAGTTACGGCGGCCACTACGAGCAGTACTTC
medium-sized | TRBJ2-7 | TRBV7-8 | - | CASSLEDYEQYF | TGTGCCAGCAGCTTAGAGGACTACGAGCAGTACTTC
- | TRBJ1-2 | TRBV11-2 | - | CASSYRRGGYTF | TGTGCCAGCAGCTACCGCAGGGGCGGCTACACCTTC
- | TRBJ2-7 | TRBV5-1 | TRBD1 | CASSPKGRTGGYEQYF | TGCGCCAGCAGCCCCAAAGGACGGACAGGGGGTTACGAGCAGTACTTC
- | TRBJ1-1 | TRBV4-2 | - | CASSQVQNNGGAFF | TGTGCCAGCAGCCAAGTCCAGAACAACGGCGGAGCTTTCTTT